A single sample gave rise to the 8 T cell receptor beta chains below, sequenced in a study of T cell repertoires in cytomegalovirus infection. TCRdb re-called the reads with MiXCR, one entry per CDR3 protein. The sample contains under 350,000 distinct CDR3 sequences, more than 8% of which appear only once. What was sequenced was PBMCs. Receptors were obtained from a human donor in good health (CMV status not recorded). Some clones in this sample may be carry-over from other donors' samples.

A note on this clonotype: Being one base from a much bigger clone, this may be a read error. This rearrangement joins TRBV28 to TRBJ2-1, with TRBD2 matching 7 bases. The V gene's germline CDR1 is MDHEN and CDR2 SYDVKM. The CDR3 contains 16 residues. The CDR3 protein is CVSIPTSGTFYNEQFF. Here the CDR3 DNA reads TGTGTCAGCATCCCCACAAGCGGGACCTTCTACAATGAGCAGTTCTTC.

This clonotype appeared a single time. The genes are TRBV20-1 and TRBJ2-1; 13 bases are shared with TRBD2. Germline V gives CDR1 DFQATT, CDR2 SNEGSKA (reference sequence). This CDR3 is 18 amino acids long. The V and J ends lost 6 bases and 5 bases, in that order; junction bases with no gene match: 16. CDR3 protein: CSAQTTSGRLITNNEQFF. The CDR3 DNA reads as TGCAGTGCACAAACGACTAGCGGGAGGCTGATCACCAACAATGAGCAGTTCTTC.

In its sample, this clonotype was seen many times. The V call is TRBV20-1, the J call TRBJ2-1; 11 bases are shared with TRBD2. The CDR3 covers 16 residues. Germline V CDR1 and CDR2: DFQATT, SNEGSKA (reference sequence). The V gene end was trimmed by 4 bases and the J gene end by 4 bases; junction bases not matched to a gene: 9. The CDR3 region is CSATPVAGGLYNEQFF. The DNA of the CDR3 is TGCAGTGCTACCCCAGTAGCGGGAGGGTTATACAATGAGCAGTTCTTC.

This clonotype was observed a handful of times. The genes are TRBV20-1 and TRBJ1-5; 7 nucleotides align to TRBD1. The CDR3 consists of 18 residues. CDR1 is DFQATT, CDR2 SNEGSKA, per germline (reference sequence). V lost 3 bases to trimming and J lost 1 base; unmatched junction nucleotides: 15. Here the CDR3 DNA reads TGCAGTGCTAGCTTCGGACCCCGCCGGGACAGAAGCAATCAGCCCCAGCATTTT. It yields the protein CSASFGPRRDRSNQPQHF.

This clonotype was counted once. This chain connects TRBV20-1 to TRBJ2-7, with 7 bases that match TRBD2. The germline gives CDR1 DFQATT, CDR2 SNEGSKA (reference sequence). J was trimmed by 1 base and V by 3 bases; bases with no gene match: 3. The CDR3 is 13 amino acids. CDR3 nucleotides: TGCAGTGCTAGGACTAGCAAGTCCTACGAGCAGTACTTC. Translated, it gives CSARTSKSYEQYF.

This clonotype appeared many times. V is TRBV7-2 and J is TRBJ1-2; D may be TRBD1 (6 bases). The CDR3 is 14 residues long. Trimming removed 3 bases from V and 5 bases from J, with 13 bases in between. The germline V gene encodes CDR1 SGHTA and CDR2 FQGNSA. The chain's CDR3 is CASSFIGGTYGYTF. CDR3 DNA: TGTGCCAGCAGCTTTATAGGGGGGACATATGGCTACACCTTC. Based on the CDR3 plus reference TRBV7-2 and TRBJ1-2, the full variable domain is GAGVSQSPSNKVTEKGKDVELRCDPISGHTALYWYRQSLGQGLEFLIYFQGNSAPDKSGLPSDRFSAERTGGSVSTLTIQRTQQEDSAVYLCASSFIGGTYGYTFGSGTRLTVV.

This clonotype was seen only a few times. The gene calls are TRBV4-2 and TRBJ1-5; D might be TRBD1 (6 bases). Trimming shortened V by 2 bases and J by 2 bases, and 10 bases separated the two germline ends. From germline, CDR1 is LGHNA and CDR2 YNFKEQ. The CDR3 extends over 15 amino acids. CDR3 loop: CASSQTGNGNQPQHF. The CDR3 nucleotides are TGTGCCAGCAGCCAAACAGGGAATGGCAATCAGCCCCAGCATTTT.

Sample share makes this clonotype large (0.1 to 1%). V usage is TRBV28 and J usage is TRBJ1-4; D gene unclear. CDR1 and CDR2 from the germline V gene are MDHEN and SYDVKM. V lost 5 bases to trimming and J lost 7 bases, with 14 bases between them. This CDR3 comprises 14 residues. As DNA, the CDR3 is TGTGCCAGCAGTCGGGGTCAGGAGTCTGAAAAACTGTTTTTT. Translated: CASSRGQESEKLFF.